This T cell receptor beta chain was identified in a study of blood T cell repertoires in COVID-19. In the study overall: Samples representing acute and convalescent COVID-19 were sourced from the United States, Italy and Spain.

In the source study's methods: The authors estimated nucleated cell counts from reference gene primer amplification. The table came from immunoSEQ multiplex PCR; TCRdb's copy has only in-frame clones and leaves some out. V and J calls and clone size follow that table, whereas D and trimming were derived from the DNA. Of under 200,000 clones listed, approximately 86% are singletons. During active infection, Seattle patients enrolled and were then monitored through disease. Sequences were obtained from peripheral blood. This receptor was taken from a man in his 60s with COVID-19, enrolled during active disease.

As DNA, the CDR3 is TGTGCCAGTAGTCCAATAGCGGGGAGCACAGATACGCAGTATTTT. Translation: CASSPIAGSTDTQYF. This rearrangement joins TRBV19 to TRBJ2-3; TRBD2 matches at 8 bases. The CDR3 contains 15 residues. V shed 5 bases, J shed 0 bases, and the junction held 4 bases outside the gene matches. Germline lookup yields CDR1 LNHDA and CDR2 SQIVND (reference sequence).